This T cell receptor beta chain was recovered during a study of blood T cell repertoires in COVID-19. Germline-derived CDR1 and CDR2 are LNHDA and SQIVND (reference sequence). This CDR3 region has 15 residues. The V gene end was trimmed by 5 bases and the J gene end by 5 bases; junction bases not matched to a gene: 6. The repertoire was sequenced with immunoSEQ multiplex PCR; TCRdb's copy has only in-frame clones and lacks some. This sample has under 200,000 clones, with around 79% found just once. The chain employs TRBV19 and TRBJ2-2; 9 bases are a match to TRBD2. Specimen: peripheral blood. The clonotype originates from a man aged 55 to 70 with active or convalescent COVID-19. For the CDR3, the DNA is TGTGCCAGTAGTTATAGCGGGAGTGGGACCGGGGAGCTGTTTTTT. Amino acid sequence: CASSYSGSGTGELFF.